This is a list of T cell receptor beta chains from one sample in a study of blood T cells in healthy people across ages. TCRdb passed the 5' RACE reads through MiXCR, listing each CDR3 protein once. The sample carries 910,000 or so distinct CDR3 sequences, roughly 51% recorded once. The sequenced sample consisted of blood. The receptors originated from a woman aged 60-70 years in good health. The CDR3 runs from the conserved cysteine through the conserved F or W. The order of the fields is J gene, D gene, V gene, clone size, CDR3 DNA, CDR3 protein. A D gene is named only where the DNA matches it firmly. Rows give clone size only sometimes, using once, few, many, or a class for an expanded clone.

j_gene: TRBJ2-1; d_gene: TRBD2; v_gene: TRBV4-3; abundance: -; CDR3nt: TGCGCCAGCGGCCAAGACGGGACTAGCGACAATGAGCAGTTCTTC; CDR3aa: CASGQDGTSDNEQFF
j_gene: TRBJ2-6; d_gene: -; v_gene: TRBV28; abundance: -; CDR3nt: TGTGCCAGCAGGCAACAGGGCTCTGGGGCCAACGTCCTGACTTTC; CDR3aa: CASRQQGSGANVLTF
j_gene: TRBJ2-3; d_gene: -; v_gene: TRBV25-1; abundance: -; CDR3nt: TGTGCCAGCAGTGATTCTGGGCAGCGGCTTAGCACAGATACGCAGTATTTT; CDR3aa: CASSDSGQRLSTDTQYF
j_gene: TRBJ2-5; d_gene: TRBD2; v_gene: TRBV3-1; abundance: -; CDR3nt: TGTGCCAGCAGGGCTAGCGGGAGAAAGGCAGGGGAGACCCAGTACTTC; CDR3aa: CASRASGRKAGETQYF
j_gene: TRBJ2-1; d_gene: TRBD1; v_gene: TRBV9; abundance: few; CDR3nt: TGTGCCAGCAGCGTAGGGGCGAGACAGGGGCAGTTCTTC; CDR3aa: CASSVGARQGQFF
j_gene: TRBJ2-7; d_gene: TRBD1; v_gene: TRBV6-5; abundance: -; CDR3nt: TGTGCCAGCAGTTACTCAGGGACAGGGGTCGAGCAGTACTTC; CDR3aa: CASSYSGTGVEQYF
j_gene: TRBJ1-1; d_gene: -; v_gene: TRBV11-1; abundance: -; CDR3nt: TGTGCCAGCAGCTTAGCACGGGGCTACACTGAAGCTTTCTTT; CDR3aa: CASSLARGYTEAFF
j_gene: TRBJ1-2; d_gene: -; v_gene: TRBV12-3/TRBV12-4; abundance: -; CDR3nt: TGTGCCAGCCACCGGACGGACTATGGCTACACCTTC; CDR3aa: CASHRTDYGYTF
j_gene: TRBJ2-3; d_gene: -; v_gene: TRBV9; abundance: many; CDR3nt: TGTGCCAGCAGCGTAGAAGGGAGAGATACGCAGTATTTT; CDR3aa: CASSVEGRDTQYF
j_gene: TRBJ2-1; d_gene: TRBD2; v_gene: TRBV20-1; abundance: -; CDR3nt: TGCAGTGCCACCGGGAGGGCCGGGTACTACAATGAGCAGTTCTTC; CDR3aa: CSATGRAGYYNEQFF
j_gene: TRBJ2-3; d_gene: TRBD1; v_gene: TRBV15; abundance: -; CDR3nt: TGTGCCACCAGCAGACCTTACAGGGGCTACACAGATACGCAGTATTTT; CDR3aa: CATSRPYRGYTDTQYF